A selection of T cell receptor beta chains follows, all from one sample in a study of molecular identifiers for immune sequencing clone quantification. A single record per CDR3 protein comes from TCRdb applying MiXCR to the PCR reads. The repertoire holds about 320,000 distinct CDR3 sequences, with about 21% as singletons. Sequenced sample: naive CD8+ T cells from blood, with Jurkat cell RNA spiked in. These receptors all stem from a human donor in good health. Some libraries in this study had Jurkat cell RNA spiked in. Both conserved end residues are part of each CDR3. D genes are given only for firm matches. Size values are once, few and many counts, or a class for expanded clones, and some rows have none.

TRBV12-3/TRBV12-4	.	many	TRBJ2-3	TGTGCCAGCAGTTATCGGGTGACAGAATCAGATACGCAGTATTTT	CASSYRVTESDTQYF
TRBV6-5	.	many	TRBJ1-2	TGTGCCAGCAGTCCAGACATCGCCCTAAACTATGGCTACACCTTC	CASSPDIALNYGYTF
TRBV3-1	.	many	TRBJ1-4	TGTGCCAGCAGCCACGCATGGGGCGGAGAGAATGAAAAACTGTTTTTT	CASSHAWGGENEKLFF
TRBV7-9	TRBD2	.	TRBJ2-3	TGTGCCAGCAGCTTAGGACTAGCAGCAACAGATCCGCAGTATTTT	CASSLGLAATDPQYF
TRBV12-3/TRBV12-4	.	many	TRBJ2-7	TGTGCCAGCAGTTTTTGGCCCGGAAGCCCCAACTACGAGCAGTACTTC	CASSFWPGSPNYEQYF
TRBV5-1	.	many	TRBJ1-1	TGCGCCAGCAGCGGTGGTTTGGGGCTCACTGAAGCTTTCTTT	CASSGGLGLTEAFF
TRBV5-6	.	.	TRBJ2-7	TGTGCCAGCAGCTTGGGGACATCTAACTACGAGCAGTACTTC	CASSLGTSNYEQYF
TRBV20-1	TRBD2	many	TRBJ2-7	TGCAGTGCTAGGGGGACTAGCCGGTACGAGCAGTACTTC	CSARGTSRYEQYF
TRBV27	.	many	TRBJ1-1	TGTGCCAGCAACTTCTACAGGGACTTGAACACTGAAGCTTTCTTT	CASNFYRDLNTEAFF
TRBV7-6	.	.	TRBJ1-5	TGTGCCAGCAGCCCCGCCGGGAATAGCAATCGGCCCCAGCATTTT	CASSPAGNSNRPQHF
TRBV27	TRBD2	few	TRBJ2-7	TGTGCCAGCAGTTATCGGACTAGCGGTTACGAGCAGTACTTC	CASSYRTSGYEQYF
TRBV12-3/TRBV12-4	.	many	TRBJ1-3	TGTGCCAGCAGAGGTGGACAGCTTCGACATTCAAACTCTGGAAACACCATATATTTT	CASRGGQLRHSNSGNTIYF
TRBV7-7	.	many	TRBJ2-3	TGTGCTAGCAGTCCTGTGGGCGGTTATACAGATACGCAGTATTTT	CASSPVGGYTDTQYF
TRBV29-1	TRBD2	few	TRBJ2-1	TGCAGCGTTGAAGGACATCCAGCGGGGAAATACAATGAGCAGTTCTTC	CSVEGHPAGKYNEQFF
TRBV27	.	many	TRBJ2-5	TGTGCCAGCAGTCCTTACAGCGGGGAGACCCAGTACTTC	CASSPYSGETQYF
TRBV9	TRBD2	many	TRBJ2-3	TGTGCCAGCAGCGTGACGCGGGAGAGGTCAGATACGCAGTATTTT	CASSVTRERSDTQYF
TRBV7-9	.	.	TRBJ2-3	TGTGCCAGCAGCTCGACCGGGACGGAGAGCACAGATACGCAGTATTTT	CASSSTGTESTDTQYF
TRBV7-9	.	many	TRBJ1-2	TGTGCCAGCAGCCCAAGACAGCATTCCAACTATGGCTACACCTTC	CASSPRQHSNYGYTF
TRBV5-4	.	few	TRBJ2-7	TGTGCCAGCAGCCCCAGACCCAACGAGGAAAACGAGCAGTACTTC	CASSPRPNEENEQYF
TRBV7-6	.	many	TRBJ1-3	TGTGCCAGCAGCTTAGGTCCGGGACGAAACACCATATATTTT	CASSLGPGRNTIYF
TRBV12-3/TRBV12-4	.	few	TRBJ1-2	TGTGCCAGCAGTTTACCCGGGCCCAGCTATGGCTACACCTTC	CASSLPGPSYGYTF
TRBV5-1	.	many	TRBJ2-5	TGCGCCAGCAGCCCTGAAGGCGGAAGGGGGGAGACCCAGTACTTC	CASSPEGGRGETQYF
TRBV6-5	.	many	TRBJ1-5	TGTGCCAGCAGGAAGAGTGGTAGCAATCAGCCCCAGCATTTT	CASRKSGSNQPQHF
TRBV28	.	many	TRBJ1-5	TGTGCCAGCAGTCCCCGGGCAGGGACCTATAGCAATCAGCCCCAGCATTTT	CASSPRAGTYSNQPQHF
TRBV4-3	.	many	TRBJ2-1	TGCGCCAGCAGCCAAGGAGCGCATGAAGGGCAGTTCTTC	CASSQGAHEGQFF
TRBV9	TRBD2	many	TRBJ2-3	TGTGCCAGCAGCGGGCAACGCCAACTAGCGGGGGACACAGATACGCAGTATTTT	CASSGQRQLAGDTDTQYF
TRBV20-1	.	many	TRBJ2-4	TGCAGTGCTAGTCCCAGCGTAGTCAAAAACATTCAGTACTTC	CSASPSVVKNIQYF
TRBV3-1	TRBD1	many	TRBJ2-2	TGTGCCAGCGGGGACAGCAACACCGGGGAGCTGTTTTTT	CASGDSNTGELFF
TRBV4-1	.	few	TRBJ2-1	TGCGCCAGCAGCCAGCTACCCGGGGACACATACAATGAGCAGTTCTTC	CASSQLPGDTYNEQFF
TRBV20-1	.	many	TRBJ1-1	TGCAGTGCTAGAGATCTGGCAGGCGGCTGGACTGAAGCTTTCTTT	CSARDLAGGWTEAFF
TRBV12-3/TRBV12-4	.	.	TRBJ1-2	TGTGCCAGCAGTTTTGGTCAGAATGGCTACACCTTC	CASSFGQNGYTF
TRBV28	TRBD2	many	TRBJ2-5	TGTGCCAGCAGTCCCGGGAGGGTCCAAGAGACCCAGTACTTC	CASSPGRVQETQYF
TRBV27	TRBD2	many	TRBJ2-3	TGTGCCAGCAGTTTCTCTAGCGGGGGCCTCGGAGATACGCAGTATTTT	CASSFSSGGLGDTQYF